A selection of T cell receptor beta chains follows, all from one sample in a study of blood T cell repertoires in COVID-19. Repertoires were generated with immunoSEQ multiplex PCR, while TCRdb's copy carries only in-frame clones and drops some. The data show about 180,000 clones, with about nine tenths seen just once and roughly 9% held by the top ten. The sample was PBMCs or T cells enriched from blood (not recorded which). These receptors were collected from a woman younger than 30 who had recovered from COVID-19. Both conserved end residues are part of each CDR3. A D gene is named only where the DNA matches it firmly. Not all rows give a size; the values are once, few, many and, for expanded clones, a class.

TRBV24-1	TRBD2	many	TRBJ2-7	CATSDAGLAGGKDYEQYF	TGTGCCACCAGTGATGCGGGACTAGCGGGAGGAAAAGACTACGAGCAGTACTTC
TRBV27	.	.	TRBJ2-1	CASSTPLGNVYNEQFF	TGTGCCAGCAGTACGCCCCTCGGGAACGTGTACAATGAGCAGTTCTTC
TRBV3-1/TRBV3-2	.	.	TRBJ1-6	CASSQLAGANSPLHF	TGTGCCAGCAGCCAATTGGCAGGGGCTAATTCACCCCTCCACTTT
TRBV5-5	.	.	TRBJ1-1	CASSLGRGGLRNTEAFF	TGTGCCAGCAGCCTGGGCAGGGGCGGGTTGAGGAACACTGAAGCTTTCTTT
TRBV27	.	.	TRBJ2-3	CASSLTGQLTDTQYF	TGTGCCAGCAGTTTAACAGGACAGCTGACAGATACGCAGTATTTT
TRBV4-2	.	.	TRBJ1-3	CASSQDSRPGNTIYF	TGTGCCAGCAGCCAAGATTCCAGGCCTGGAAACACCATATATTTT
TRBV11-2	.	.	TRBJ1-3	CASSLGGTYTIYF	TGTGCCAGCAGCTTAGGAGGCACGTACACCATATATTTT
TRBV19	.	.	TRBJ2-1	CASSPSGGLYNEQFF	TGTGCCAGTAGCCCCTCCGGCGGACTATACAATGAGCAGTTCTTC
TRBV19	.	few	TRBJ1-1	CASSIILAPRDTEAFF	TGTGCCAGTAGTATAATCCTGGCGCCCAGGGACACTGAAGCTTTCTTT
TRBV6-5	.	.	TRBJ2-5	CASSYAGSGKETQYF	TGTGCCAGCAGTTATGCCGGGTCGGGAAAAGAGACCCAGTACTTC
TRBV6-5	TRBD1	.	TRBJ2-7	CASRWGTASYEQYF	TGTGCCAGCAGGTGGGGGACAGCCTCCTACGAGCAGTACTTC
TRBV6-2/TRBV6-3	TRBD2	.	TRBJ2-1	CASSSPPGGIGEQFF	TGTGCCAGCAGTTCACCCCCGGGAGGGATTGGTGAGCAGTTCTTC
TRBV14	.	.	TRBJ1-2	CASSQGQFGSSYTF	TGTGCCAGCAGCCAAGGACAGTTCGGATCCAGCTACACCTTC
TRBV5-6	.	.	TRBJ1-1	CASSLDIFAEAFF	TGTGCCAGCAGCTTGGACATCTTTGCTGAAGCTTTCTTT
TRBV10-2	TRBD2	.	TRBJ2-3	CAVGLAATQGTDTQYF	TGCGCCGTAGGACTAGCGGCCACCCAGGGGACAGATACGCAGTATTTT
TRBV5-1	TRBD2	.	TRBJ2-4	CASSVSGGSKNIQYF	TGCGCCAGCAGTGTCTCGGGAGGGTCCAAAAACATTCAGTACTTC